This T cell receptor (beta chain) originates from a study of cytomegalovirus exposure and HLA in healthy donors. Findings of the study overall: Analysis performed later showed TCR beta chains linked to HLA being more clonally expanded than equally common others. Follow-up analysis later connected one missense variant in DCLRE1C with trimming of TCR beta V- and J-genes. There were some public TCRs occurring in many donors, but most TCR sequences were rare.

Trimming cost V 3 bases and J 4 bases; bases outside gene matches: 10. Germline assignment: CDR1 SQVTM and CDR2 ANQGSEA. The CDR3 spans 15 residues. The PCR had 60 Vbeta and 13 Jbeta primers. TCRdb's copy holds only in-frame clones and misses some; the assay was immunoSEQ multiplex PCR. This sample has some 210,000 clones, with over 60% found just once. Remarks on this clone: Antigen: not known.

This chain joins TRBV29-1 and TRBJ2-5; 8 bases map to TRBD1. The receptor's source is a woman under 40 in good health and CMV-seropositive. The sequenced material came from PBMCs. The DNA for the CDR3 is TGCAGCGTTGACAGGGGGGCAGGGGGCCCAGAGACCCAGTACTTC. It encodes CSVDRGAGGPETQYF.